The T cell receptor (beta chain) described here comes from a study of blood T cells in healthy people across ages. Study information: Per two T cells, template switching captured roughly one barcoded beta molecule. Study-level results: Total diversity from one million sequenced T cells was likely underestimated.

In germline, CDR1 is SNHLY, CDR2 FYNNEI. This CDR3 is 13 amino acids long. V shed 8 bases and J 7 bases; nucleotides not matched to a gene: 8. A J-beta primer mix and a sample-barcoded 5' primer were used in a second PCR of about 7 to 12 cycles. TCRdb itself ran the 5' RACE reads through MiXCR, one entry per CDR3 protein. The repertoire has under 850,000 distinct CDR3 sequences, around 36% of them found once; the top ten carry about an eighth. RNA extraction gave at least 5.5 micrograms of total RNA per sample. A word on this clonotype: The antigen is not known.

The sample consisted of blood. This chain links TRBV2 with TRBJ1-2, with 9 positions matching TRBD1. The receptor comes from a man in his late teens or twenties in good health. CDR3 nucleotides: TGTGCCAGCCAACAGGGACAGGGCTTTGGCTACACCTTC. Protein product: CASQQGQGFGYTF.